The 5 T cell receptor beta chains given below trace back to one sample, sequenced in a study of blood T cell repertoires in COVID-19. Here immunoSEQ multiplex PCR was the method, and the copy in TCRdb shows in-frame clones only, minus some. The sample has 85,000 to 95,000 clones; around 80% are singletons. Sequencing was performed on peripheral blood. The origin of the receptors is a man between 65 and 79 years old with acute or convalescent COVID-19.

The V call is TRBV19, the J call TRBJ2-7; 9 bases match TRBD1. The CDR3 is 14 amino acids. J lost 4 bases, V lost 6 bases, and 7 bases had no gene match. CDR1 is LNHDA, CDR2 SQIVND, per germline (reference sequence). CDR3 in DNA: TGTGCCAGTAGCCCGACAGGGGGGTTGTACGAGCAGTACTTC. It specifies CASSPTGGLYEQYF.

Only one count was recorded for this clone. The V call is TRBV2, the J call TRBJ2-5, with 7 bases lining up with TRBD2. The trim removed 3 bases at V and 5 bases at J, leaving 3 bases unmatched. The CDR3 spans 13 residues. The germline CDR1 and CDR2 sequences are SNHLY and FYNNEI. The CDR3 DNA follows: TGTGCCAGCAGTGATATTAGCGGGGAGACCCAGTACTTC. It is translated as CASSDISGETQYF.

The CDR3 nucleotides read TGTGCCAGCAGCTTAACCCCTACGGGAGGGCCGGGGACCCAGTACTTC. Amino acid sequence: CASSLTPTGGPGTQYF. V usage is TRBV7-8 and J usage is TRBJ2-5; 8 positions agree with TRBD2. The CDR3 is 16 amino acids. Per the germline V gene, CDR1 is SGHVS and CDR2 is FQNEAQ. The V segment lost 2 bases and the J segment 7 bases; nucleotides outside the gene matches: 12.

The chain joins TRBV4-2 to TRBJ1-2, with D possibly being TRBD1 (5 bases). The length of the CDR3 is 14 residues. V was trimmed by 0 bases and J by 6 bases, leaving 11 bases between them. Germline V lookup: CDR1 LGHNA, CDR2 YNFKEQ. The CDR3 protein is CASSQETVVDGYTF. The CDR3 DNA follows: TGTGCCAGCAGCCAAGAGACAGTTGTCGATGGCTACACCTTC.

V and J are TRBV5-6 and TRBJ1-6, with 9 bases lining up with TRBD1. Germline V gene data show CDR1 as SGHDT and CDR2 as YYEEEE. CDR3 length equals 14 residues. The V and J ends lost 5 bases and 10 bases, in that order; junction bases with no gene match: 7. CDR3: CASSSGQGISPLHF. CDR3 in DNA: TGTGCCAGCAGTTCAGGACAGGGGATCTCACCCCTCCACTTT.